This TCR beta chain was captured in a study of cytomegalovirus exposure and HLA in healthy donors. In regard to this clone: What it binds is unknown.

Deletions cut 3 bases from V and 2 bases from J, with 10 bases between. Germline V lookup: CDR1 MDHEN, CDR2 SYDVKM. This CDR3 is built from 14 residues. With 60 Vbeta and 13 Jbeta primers, the PCR was carried out. Profiling relied on immunoSEQ multiplex PCR, and the TCRdb table lists in-frame clones only, not all of them. The sample comprises around 190,000 clones, approximately 79% of which are singletons, and approximately 1.5% rests with the top ten. Findings of the study overall: Several of the most significant clusters appeared, in a later analysis, to be linked to common viral pathogens. Reports described diagnosis of cytomegalovirus status by the classifier as highly specific and sensitive.

This TCR came from a woman between 18 and 29 years old in good health and CMV-seronegative. The sequenced material came from PBMCs. The chain recombines TRBV28 with TRBJ1-1; D ambiguous. CDR3: CASSFGGVNTEAFF. Written as DNA, the CDR3 is TGTGCCAGCAGTTTCGGCGGGGTAAACACTGAAGCTTTCTTT.